This entry lists 5 T cell receptor beta chains sequenced from one sample in a study of T cell responses to AZD1222 COVID-19 vaccine. Clones were read by immunoSEQ multiplex PCR, and TCRdb kept only the in-frame ones, dropping some. The profile shows more than 130,000 clones, 75% to 95% of them singletons. The specimen comprised peripheral blood, sampled on day 0 of AZD1222 vaccination. These receptors were obtained from an adult in good health.

The genes are TRBV4-1 and TRBJ2-1; D might be TRBD2 (6 bases). The CDR3 totals 18 residues. Germline loops: CDR1 MGHRA, CDR2 YSYEKL. Trimming stripped 1 base from V and 5 bases from J, with 21 bases between. CDR3 coding DNA: TGCGCCAGCAGCCAAGGTTGGTCAGGAGAGGGAGGAGACAATGAGCAGTTCTTC. Amino acids: CASSQGWSGEGGDNEQFF.

The chain couples TRBV15 to TRBJ2-2; D unresolved. This CDR3 comprises 13 residues. The germline V gene encodes CDR1 LNHNV and CDR2 YYDKDF (reference sequence). Trimming removed 3 bases from V and 4 bases from J, with 6 bases in between. CDR3 region: CATSRGLTGELFF. The CDR3 DNA follows: TGTGCCACCAGCAGGGGTCTCACCGGGGAGCTGTTTTTT.

The V and J genes are TRBV9 and TRBJ2-2, with D hard to call. V gave up 4 bases and J gave up 3 bases, with 7 bases separating them. The length of the CDR3 is 13 residues. Germline V gene data show CDR1 as SGDLS and CDR2 as YYNGEE. Here the CDR3 DNA reads TGTGCCAGCAGCAGACGGTACACCGGGGAGCTGTTTTTT. Translated, it gives CASSRRYTGELFF.

The chain uses TRBV18 and TRBJ2-1; perhaps TRBD2 as D (6 bases). This CDR3 has 16 residues. The ends were cut back, 2 bases at V and 2 bases at J, with 13 bases in the middle. Germline CDR1 KGHSH, CDR2 LQKENI. Here the CDR3 reads CASSPAAGMPYNEQFF. CDR3 DNA: TGTGCCAGCTCACCAGCGGCGGGGATGCCCTACAATGAGCAGTTCTTC.

CDR3 nucleotide sequence: TGTGCCAGTAGTATGACGGCAGGCACTGAAGCTTTCTTT. Translation gives CASSMTAGTEAFF. The chain is built from TRBV19 and TRBJ1-1; D call uncertain. Germline V gives CDR1 LNHDA, CDR2 SQIVND (reference sequence). V was clipped by 3 bases and J by 4 bases, with 9 bases between them. This CDR3 is 13 amino acids long.